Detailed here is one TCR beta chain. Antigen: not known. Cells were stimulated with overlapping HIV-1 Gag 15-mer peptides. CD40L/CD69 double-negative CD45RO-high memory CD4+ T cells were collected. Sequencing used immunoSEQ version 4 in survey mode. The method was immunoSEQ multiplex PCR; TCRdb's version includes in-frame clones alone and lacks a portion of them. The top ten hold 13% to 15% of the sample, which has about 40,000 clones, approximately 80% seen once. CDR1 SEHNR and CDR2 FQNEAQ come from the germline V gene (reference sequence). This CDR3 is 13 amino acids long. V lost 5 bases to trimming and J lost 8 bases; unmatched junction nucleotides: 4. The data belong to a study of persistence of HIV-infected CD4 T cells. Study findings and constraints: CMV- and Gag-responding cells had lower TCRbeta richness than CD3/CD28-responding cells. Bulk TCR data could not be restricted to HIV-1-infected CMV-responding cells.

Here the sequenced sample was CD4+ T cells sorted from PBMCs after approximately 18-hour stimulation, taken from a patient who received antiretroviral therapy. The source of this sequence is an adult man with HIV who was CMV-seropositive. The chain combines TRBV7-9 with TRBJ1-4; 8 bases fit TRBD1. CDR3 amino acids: CASSGQGLEKLFF. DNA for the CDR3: TGTGCCAGCAGCGGACAGGGACTGGAAAAACTGTTTTTT.